This T cell receptor beta chain was sequenced in a study of cytomegalovirus exposure and HLA in healthy donors. Broader study findings: Data from an earlier analysis indicated that most TCR beta V segments were productive either about 90% or about 30% of the time. The later analysis indicated that the majority of CMV-associated TCR beta chains appeared HLA-restricted. What TCR beta sequences reportedly achieved was accurate prediction of HLA-A and HLA-B alleles in most subjects.

Researchers ran the PCR with 60 Vbeta and 13 Jbeta primers. The repertoire was sequenced with immunoSEQ multiplex PCR; TCRdb's copy has only in-frame clones and lacks some. The sample features 30,000 to 40,000 clones, with about 6.2% in its top ten. To note about this clone: What it recognizes is unknown.

CDR1 MNHEY and CDR2 SVGAGI come from the germline V gene. The trim removed 2 bases at V and 5 bases at J, leaving 5 bases unmatched. The CDR3 runs 14 residues. This sequence was found in a human donor in good health. The sample was PBMCs. The chain employs TRBV6-5 and TRBJ1-1; 7 bases map to TRBD1. The CDR3 DNA follows: TGTGCCAGCAGTTACCAGCAGGGGGGAACTGAAGCTTTCTTT. Its protein product is CASSYQQGGTEAFF.